The 24 T cell receptor beta chains reported below all come from one sample, sequenced in a study of T cell repertoires in cytomegalovirus infection. TCRdb re-called the reads through MiXCR, storing one row per CDR3 protein. The sample yields approximately 150,000 distinct CDR3 sequences, about a sixth seen once. The sample was CD8+ T cells from PBMCs. Receptors were obtained from a human donor in good health (CMV status not recorded). Some clones in this sample may be carry-over from other donors' samples.

The chain couples TRBV7-6 to TRBJ2-1, with 9 bases identical to TRBD2. V was pared by 4 bases and J by 7 bases, with 5 bases of the junction left unmatched. CDR3 length equals 14 residues. The germline V gene encodes CDR1 SGHVS and CDR2 FNYEAQ. CDR3 bases: TGTGCCAGCAGCTCGGGACTAGCAGTGAATGAGCAGTTCTTC. The encoded protein is CASSSGLAVNEQFF.

This chain joins TRBV7-6 and TRBJ2-3; TRBD1 is a possible D gene (5 bases). CDR3 length equals 15 residues. Per the germline V gene, CDR1 is SGHVS and CDR2 is FNYEAQ. V was clipped by 5 bases and J by 8 bases, with 20 bases between them. Here the CDR3 DNA reads TGTGCCAGCAGCCAGTCGGACGGCCAAAGGGGTACGCAGTATTTT. Its protein product is CASSQSDGQRGTQYF. The whole variable domain, filled in from reference TRBV7-6 and TRBJ2-3, reads GAGVSQSPRYKVTKRGQDVALRCDPISGHVSLYWYRQALGQGPEFLTYFNYEAQQDKSGLPNDRFSAERPEGSISTLTIQRTEQRDSAMYRCASSQSDGQRGTQYFGPGTRLTVL.

The V call is TRBV7-2, the J call TRBJ2-3; 13 nucleotides agree with TRBD2. The CDR3 consists of 18 residues. Germline CDR1 SGHTA, CDR2 FQGNSA. J gave up 0 bases and V 2 bases, and 5 bases lay outside the gene matches. CDR3 amino acids: CASSLKSGLAGSTDTQYF. The CDR3 DNA reads as TGTGCCAGCAGCTTAAAGTCGGGACTAGCGGGGAGCACAGATACGCAGTATTTT.

In its sample, this clonotype was seen a few times. The chain couples TRBV6-2 or TRBV6-3 to TRBJ2-7; 9 nucleotides line up with TRBD1. This CDR3 spans 17 amino acids. Germline V CDR1 and CDR2: MNHEY, SVGEGT. Losses at the gene ends were 5 bases for V and 1 base for J; bases not matched to a gene: 12. The CDR3 DNA follows: TGTGCCAGCAGTCTAAATCCGGGACAGGGATTTTCCTACGAGCAGTACTTC. It specifies CASSLNPGQGFSYEQYF.

This clonotype was detected a few times. The V call is TRBV6-2 or TRBV6-3, the J call TRBJ1-1; the D is unclear. From germline, CDR1 is MNHEY and CDR2 SVGEGT. The CDR3 runs to 16 residues. V lost 2 bases and J 2 bases, leaving 15 bases between the germline ends. The CDR3 DNA sequence: TGTGCCAGCAGTTACCCCGCAGCGACATTAAACACTGAAGCTTTCTTT. Its protein product is CASSYPAATLNTEAFF.

This clonotype was counted a few times. CDR3 bases: TGTGCCAGCACCTTACAAAGTGAGCAGTTCTTC. Its protein is CASTLQSEQFF. This sequence joins TRBV6-6 and TRBJ2-1; D call uncertain. Trimming shortened V by 7 bases and J by 9 bases, and 10 bases separated the two germline ends. CDR1 MNHNY and CDR2 SVGAGI come from the germline V gene (reference sequence). The CDR3 extends over 11 amino acids.

The CDR3 spells CSARDWLGLAGTGDTQYF. CDR3 coding DNA: TGCAGTGCTAGAGATTGGCTCGGGTTAGCGGGGACCGGGGATACGCAGTATTTT. This chain links TRBV20-1 with TRBJ2-3, with 8 bases that match TRBD2. The CDR3 is 18 amino acids. V shed 0 bases and J 6 bases; nucleotides not matched to a gene: 17. CDR1 and CDR2 (germline): DFQATT, SNEGSKA (reference sequence).

This clonotype has only a few counts. This chain connects TRBV28 to TRBJ2-6; D call uncertain. Trimming took 5 bases from V and 0 from J, leaving 8 bases between them. The CDR3 length is 15 residues. The germline V gene encodes CDR1 MDHEN and CDR2 SYDVKM. The CDR3 reads CASSPDDSGANVLTF. The CDR3 DNA sequence: TGTGCCAGCAGTCCGGACGACTCTGGGGCCAACGTCCTGACTTTC. Full variable domain (outside the CDR3, taken from reference TRBV28 and TRBJ2-6): DVKVTQSSRYLVKRTGEKVFLECVQDMDHENMFWYRQDPGLGLRLIYFSYDVKMKEKGDIPEGYSVSREKKERFSLILESASTNQTSMYLCASSPDDSGANVLTFGAGSRLTVL.

The V call is TRBV7-2, the J call TRBJ2-1, with TRBD2 matching 7 bases. CDR3 length: 18 residues. Germline CDR1 reads SGHTA; CDR2 reads FQGNSA. The V and J ends lost 2 bases and 3 bases, in that order; junction bases with no gene match: 13. The CDR3 reads CASSLRSRENYYYNEQFF. The CDR3 DNA sequence: TGTGCCAGCAGCTTACGCTCGCGGGAGAACTACTACTACAATGAGCAGTTCTTC.

This clonotype occurred many times. The V and J genes are TRBV7-8 and TRBJ2-3; 8 bases match TRBD2. V dropped 6 bases and J dropped 1; count of bases not matched to a gene: 6. Germline values: CDR1 SGHVS, CDR2 FQNEAQ. This CDR3 spans 15 amino acids. The CDR3 spells CASRELAARTDTQYF. CDR3 coding DNA: TGTGCCAGCAGGGAACTAGCGGCCCGCACAGATACGCAGTATTTT.

This clonotype was counted only a few times. The chain links TRBV20-1 to TRBJ1-1; 10 bases are a match to TRBD1. CDR1 and CDR2 (germline): DFQATT, SNEGSKA (reference sequence). V dropped 6 bases and J dropped 7; count of bases not matched to a gene: 14. CDR3 size: 15 residues. In DNA form, the CDR3 reads TGCAGTGCAACCCGGGACAGGGGTCTACTGGGTGAAGCTTTCTTT. This sequence encodes CSATRDRGLLGEAFF.

This clonotype was found a few times. The chain joins TRBV7-8 to TRBJ1-2, with 8 bases that match TRBD1. This CDR3 has 14 amino acids. Trimming at V came to 5 bases and at J to 8 bases, leaving 10 bases not matched to a gene. CDR1 is SGHVS, CDR2 FQNEAQ, per germline. The CDR3: CASSRLTGDGGYTF. The CDR3 nucleotides are TGTGCCAGCAGCCGATTGACAGGGGATGGCGGCTACACCTTC.

The chain carries TRBV7-9 and TRBJ2-7; no firm D call. The CDR3 extends over 12 amino acids. Germline-derived CDR1 and CDR2 are SEHNR and FQNEAQ (reference sequence). Trimming cost V 1 base and J 6 bases, with 7 bases left between them. DNA of the CDR3: TGTGCCAGCAGCTTAGGTAGGGTCGAGCAGTACTTC. As protein: CASSLGRVEQYF.

This clonotype was counted only a few times. The chain joins TRBV7-8 to TRBJ2-3; 7 bases fit TRBD1. The CDR3 length is 18 residues. V lost 6 bases to trimming and J lost 0 bases; unmatched junction nucleotides: 15. Per germline, CDR1 SGHVS and CDR2 FQNEAQ. CDR3 DNA: TGTGCCAGCAGATTCAGACCCCGGGACAGAAGAAGCACAGATACGCAGTATTTT. It translates to CASRFRPRDRRSTDTQYF.

The chain is built from TRBV28 and TRBJ2-7, with TRBD2 matching over 9 bases. The CDR3 is 20 amino acids. V gave up 3 bases and J gave up 1 base; unmatched junction bases: 19. Per the germline V gene, CDR1 is MDHEN and CDR2 is SYDVKM. CDR3 sequence reads: CASSLPLSGGTRGGSYEQYF. The DNA of the CDR3 is TGTGCCAGCAGTTTGCCTCTTAGCGGGGGAACCCGGGGTGGATCCTACGAGCAGTACTTC.

The chain joins TRBV7-6 to TRBJ2-5, with D perhaps TRBD2 (6 bases). The CDR3 is made up of 16 amino acids. V dropped 4 bases and J dropped 0 bases, with 15 bases sitting between them. Germline values: CDR1 SGHVS, CDR2 FNYEAQ. The CDR3 DNA reads as TGTGCCAGCAGCTCTCCGACTAGAAGGGACCAAGAGACCCAGTACTTC. Residues: CASSSPTRRDQETQYF.

With respect to this clonotype: The missing conserved phenylalanine or tryptophan at the end of this CDR3 makes a read error likely. This rearrangement joins TRBV9 to TRBJ2-1; TRBD1 or TRBD2 may be the D gene (5 bases each). The CDR3 runs 14 residues. Germline V lookup: CDR1 SGDLS, CDR2 YYNGEE. With 2 bases removed from V and 10 bases from J, the gap between germline ends came to 16 bases. The CDR3, as DNA: TGTGCCAGCAGCGTGGGGGTCCCCCCCATGGAGCAGTTCTTA. Translating it yields CASSVGVPPMEQFL.

The chain carries TRBV28 and TRBJ2-5; D ambiguous. V lost 6 bases and J lost 5, with 16 bases in between. CDR1 MDHEN and CDR2 SYDVKM come from the germline V gene. The CDR3 has 14 amino acids. The CDR3 here is CASRPPPSRETQYF. CDR3 DNA: TGTGCCAGCAGACCTCCGCCATCTAGGGAGACCCAGTACTTC.

Relative to its sample, this clonotype is medium-sized. The rearrangement joins TRBV7-8 to TRBJ1-1; 10 bases map to TRBD1. The CDR3 has 17 amino acids. Germline trimming cut 4 bases from V and 0 bases from J; bases unmatched to any gene: 8. Germline V gene data show CDR1 as SGHVS and CDR2 as FQNEAQ. The CDR3 is CASSSPGQGLMNTEAFF. The DNA for the CDR3 is TGTGCCAGCAGCTCTCCGGGACAGGGGCTTATGAACACTGAAGCTTTCTTT.

Here the CDR3 DNA reads TGTGCCAGCCCCGCCCCGGGGGCGGGGGTGAACACTGAAGCTTTCTTT. Encoded protein: CASPAPGAGVNTEAFF. This chain links TRBV7-9 with TRBJ1-1, with D possibly being TRBD1 (6 bases). V lost 8 bases and J lost 0, with 19 bases in between. This CDR3 region has 16 residues. Per the germline V gene, CDR1 is SEHNR and CDR2 is FQNEAQ (reference sequence).

This clonotype has only a few counts. The genes are TRBV28 and TRBJ2-4; D remains unclear. The CDR3 loop spans 13 amino acids. Germline assignment: CDR1 MDHEN and CDR2 SYDVKM. V lost 6 bases to trimming and J lost 2 bases, with 8 bases between them. The CDR3 DNA is TGTGCCAGCAGCCCATCTCCCAAAAACATTCAGTACTTC. Translation: CASSPSPKNIQYF.

The chain recombines TRBV5-1 with TRBJ2-1; TRBD2 matches at 7 bases. CDR1 and CDR2 (germline): SGHRS, YFSETQ. This CDR3 is built from 15 residues. V lost 1 base to trimming and J lost 5 bases; unmatched junction nucleotides: 6. CDR3 sequence: CASSLWTSGHNEQFF. CDR3 DNA: TGCGCCAGCAGCTTGTGGACTAGTGGCCACAATGAGCAGTTCTTC.

This clonotype appeared a few times. The rearrangement joins TRBV12-3 or TRBV12-4 to TRBJ1-5; D uncertain. CDR3 length: 14 residues. V lost 6 bases and J 3 bases, leaving 12 bases between the germline ends. The CDR3 here is CASSLTAYNQPQHF. The CDR3 DNA sequence: TGTGCCAGCAGCCTGACGGCGTACAATCAGCCCCAGCATTTT.

The chain uses TRBV7-9 and TRBJ2-1, with TRBD2 matching 7 bases. V lost 6 bases, J lost 0 bases, and 20 bases stayed unmatched. The CDR3 spans 20 residues. Germline V lookup: CDR1 SEHNR, CDR2 FQNEAQ (reference sequence). The CDR3 DNA reads TGTGCCAGCAGAGACACCGGGGCTAGCGGCTTAACGAGCTCCTACAATGAGCAGTTCTTC. It is translated as CASRDTGASGLTSSYNEQFF.